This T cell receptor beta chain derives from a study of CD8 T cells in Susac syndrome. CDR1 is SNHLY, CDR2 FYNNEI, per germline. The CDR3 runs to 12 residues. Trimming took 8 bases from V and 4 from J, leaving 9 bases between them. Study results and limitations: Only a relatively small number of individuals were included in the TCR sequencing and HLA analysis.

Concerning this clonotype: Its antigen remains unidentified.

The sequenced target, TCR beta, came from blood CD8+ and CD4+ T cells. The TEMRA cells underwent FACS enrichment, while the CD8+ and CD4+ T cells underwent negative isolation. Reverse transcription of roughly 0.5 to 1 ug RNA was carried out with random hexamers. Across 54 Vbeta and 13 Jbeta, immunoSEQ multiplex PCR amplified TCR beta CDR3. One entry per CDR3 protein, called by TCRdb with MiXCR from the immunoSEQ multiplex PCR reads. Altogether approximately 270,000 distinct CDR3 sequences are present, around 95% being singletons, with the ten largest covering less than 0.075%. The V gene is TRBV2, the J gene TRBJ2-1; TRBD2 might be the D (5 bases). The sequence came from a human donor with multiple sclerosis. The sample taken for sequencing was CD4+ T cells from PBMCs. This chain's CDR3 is CASGSEYNEQFF. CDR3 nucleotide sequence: TGTGCCAGCGGTAGCGAGTACAATGAGCAGTTCTTC. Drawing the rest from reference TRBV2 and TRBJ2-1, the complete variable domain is EPEVTQTPSHQVTQMGQEVILRCVPISNHLYFYWYRQILGQKVEFLVSFYNNEISEKSEIFDDQFSVERPDGSNFTLKIRSTKLEDSAMYFCASGSEYNEQFFGPGTRLTVL.